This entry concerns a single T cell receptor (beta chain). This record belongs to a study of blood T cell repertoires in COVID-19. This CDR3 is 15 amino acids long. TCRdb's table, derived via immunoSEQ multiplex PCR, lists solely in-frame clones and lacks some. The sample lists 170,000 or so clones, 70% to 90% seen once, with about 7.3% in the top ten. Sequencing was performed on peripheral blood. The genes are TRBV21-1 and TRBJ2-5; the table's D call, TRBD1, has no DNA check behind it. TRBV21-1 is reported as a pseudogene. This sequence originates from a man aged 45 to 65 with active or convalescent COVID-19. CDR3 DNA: TGTGCCAGCAGCAAAGGGGCCAGGGGGGAAGAGACCCAGTACTTC. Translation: CASSKGARGEETQYF.